Below, 27 T cell receptor beta chains from the same sample are listed, as sequenced in a study of T cells in localized non-small cell lung cancer. Clones were read by immunoSEQ multiplex PCR, and TCRdb kept only the in-frame ones, dropping some. The sample has thousands of clones; about a third are singletons. The specimen comprised lung tumor tissue, sampled before any cancer treatment. These receptor sequences come from a female donor older than 55 with stage I lung adenocarcinoma.

The chain has TRBV6-8 and TRBJ2-2; 9 bases are shared with TRBD2. In germline, CDR1 is MNHGY, CDR2 SAAAGT. The CDR3 extends over 17 amino acids. V gave up 6 bases and J gave up 5 bases; unmatched junction bases: 13. The CDR3 DNA reads as TGTGCCAGCAGGGCCCCTAGCGGGAACCGTGGGACCGGGGAGCTGTTTTTT. It encodes CASRAPSGNRGTGELFF.

This clone was detected a few times. The V gene is TRBV11-3, the J gene TRBJ1-3, with unresolved D. This CDR3 is 15 amino acids long. Trimming removed 4 bases from V and 0 bases from J, with 10 bases in between. CDR1 is SGHNT and CDR2 is YENEEA in the germline V gene. The CDR3 DNA follows: TGTGCCAGCAGCTCCGACGGGAACTCTGGAAACACCATATATTTT. Amino acid sequence: CASSSDGNSGNTIYF.

In its sample, this clone is medium-sized. V usage is TRBV10-3 and J usage is TRBJ1-1; D may be TRBD1 (6 bases). The CDR3 covers 13 residues. The germline gives CDR1 ENHRY, CDR2 SYGVKD. The V gene lost 2 bases and the J gene lost 7 bases, with 11 bases spanning the gap. The CDR3 reads CAISEIEQGEAFF. CDR3 DNA: TGTGCCATCAGTGAGATCGAACAGGGTGAAGCTTTCTTT.

The gene calls are TRBV30 and TRBJ1-2; D not resolved. The ends were cut back, 2 bases at V and 8 bases at J, with 9 bases in the middle. The CDR3 is 11 amino acids. Germline CDR1 reads GTSNPN; CDR2 reads SVGIG (reference sequence). CDR3 sequence: CAWSFLGGYTF. DNA of the CDR3: TGTGCCTGGAGTTTCCTGGGAGGCTACACCTTC.

J is TRBJ2-6 and V is TRBV30, with 7 bases fitting TRBD1. Germline V gene sequence: CDR1 GTSNPN, CDR2 SVGIG (reference sequence). Germline trimming cut 1 base from V and 12 bases from J; bases unmatched to any gene: 15. The CDR3 is 16 residues long. This CDR3 is CAWSGQGAVQSGVLTF. CDR3 sequence (DNA): TGTGCCTGGAGTGGACAGGGTGCGGTGCAGTCTGGCGTCCTGACTTTC.

The genes are TRBV5-1 and TRBJ2-3; no reliable D call. The CDR3 is 14 residues long. V was cut by 0 bases and J by 5 bases, with 10 bases left in between. CDR1 SGHRS and CDR2 YFSETQ come from the germline V gene. The CDR3 nucleotides are TGCGCCAGCAGCTTGGCCCAGGTGAGAGATACGCAGTATTTT. It codes for CASSLAQVRDTQYF.

The gene calls are TRBV5-1 and TRBJ1-1; D remains unclear. This CDR3 has 15 amino acids. The V and J ends lost 1 base and 0 bases respectively, with 10 bases between them. Germline V gene lookup returns CDR1 SGHRS and CDR2 YFSETQ. The CDR3 coding sequence is TGCGCCAGCAGCTTGCAGGCCAGCATGAACACTGAAGCTTTCTTT. Its translation is CASSLQASMNTEAFF.

The sample holds a few counts of this clone. Here the CDR3 reads CASSRRGFNYGYTF. DNA of the CDR3: TGTGCCAGCAGCCGAAGGGGGTTTAACTATGGCTACACCTTC. The V and J genes are TRBV11-3 and TRBJ1-2; maybe TRBD1 (6 bases). Trimming left V 5 bases short and J 1 base short, with 11 bases between. The CDR3 length is 14 residues. Germline values: CDR1 SGHNT, CDR2 YENEEA.

The V call is TRBV19, the J call TRBJ2-2; 7 positions match TRBD1. CDR1 LNHDA and CDR2 SQIVND come from the germline V gene (reference sequence). V lost 6 bases to trimming and J lost 3 bases; unmatched junction nucleotides: 4. The CDR3 totals 14 residues. The chain's CDR3 is CASSWDSHTGELFF. The CDR3 bases are TGTGCCAGTAGCTGGGACAGCCACACCGGGGAGCTGTTTTTT. The variable domain in full, with the rest retrieved from reference TRBV19 and TRBJ2-2, is DGGITQSPKYLFRKEGQNVTLSCEQNLNHDAMYWYRQDPGQGLRLIYYSQIVNDFQKGDIAEGYSVSREKKESFPLTVTSAQKNPTAFYLCASSWDSHTGELFFGEGSRLTVL.

By share, this clone ranks as medium-sized. The chain joins TRBV11-3 to TRBJ2-2; D remains unclear. Trimming took 3 bases from V and 3 from J, leaving 11 bases between them. The CDR3 loop spans 15 amino acids. Germline CDR1 and CDR2: SGHNT and YENEEA. CDR3 amino acids: CASSFTDSYTGELFF. CDR3 DNA sequence: TGTGCCAGCAGCTTTACCGACTCGTACACCGGGGAGCTGTTTTTT.

This chain links TRBV28 with TRBJ2-7; weak D call: TRBD2 (5 bases). The CDR3 is 14 amino acids. Per germline, CDR1 MDHEN and CDR2 SYDVKM. V was clipped by 4 bases and J by 5 bases, with 15 bases between them. CDR3 sequence: CASSSGGPGDEQYF. CDR3 nucleotides: TGTGCCAGCAGTTCGGGTGGACCCGGGGACGAGCAGTACTTC.

A note on this clone: Germline is not matched at one junction end, which may reflect a read error. V is TRBV28 and J is TRBJ2-6; 7 bases fit TRBD1. The CDR3 spans 15 residues. CDR1 MDHEN and CDR2 SYDVKM come from the germline V gene. The CDR3 coding sequence is TGTGCCAGCAGTGGACAGGCCTCTTGGGCCAACGTCCTGACTTTC. It translates to CASSGQASWANVLTF.

CDR3 nucleotides: TGTGCCAGTAGTAGGGGGGAGGGGAGAAGCAATCAGCCCCAGCATTTT. This encodes CASSRGEGRSNQPQHF. This chain links TRBV19 with TRBJ1-5; tentative D call: TRBD1 (5 bases). Germline V CDR1 and CDR2: LNHDA, SQIVND (reference sequence). This CDR3 is 16 amino acids long. The ends were cut back, 4 bases at V and 1 base at J, with 14 bases in the middle.

The chain combines TRBV6-8 with TRBJ2-3, with TRBD1 matching over 8 bases. V trimming: 2 bases; J trimming: 2 bases; junction bases outside the gene matches: 9. This CDR3 has 17 residues. CDR1 is MNHGY and CDR2 is SAAAGT in the germline V gene. The CDR3 DNA sequence: TGTGCCAGCAGTTACGCCGGGACAGGCACCCACACAGATACGCAGTATTTT. Translation gives CASSYAGTGTHTDTQYF.

The CDR3 DNA is TGTGCCAGCTCACCCGAGCAGGGTTTCACAGATACGCAGTATTTT. Protein product: CASSPEQGFTDTQYF. V usage is TRBV18 and J usage is TRBJ2-3; D possibly corresponds to TRBD1 (5 bases). CDR1 and CDR2 (germline): KGHSH, LQKENI. The CDR3 extends over 15 amino acids. Trimming shortened V by 3 bases and J by 2 bases, and 12 bases separated the two germline ends. The entire variable domain, with the rest obtained from reference TRBV18 and TRBJ2-3, is as follows: NAGVMQNPRHLVRRRGQEARLRCSPMKGHSHVYWYRQLPEEGLKFMVYLQKENIIDESGMPKERFSAEFPKEGPSILRIQQVVRGDSAAYFCASSPEQGFTDTQYFGPGTRLTVL.

In its sample, this clone ranks as large (0.1 to 1%). Sequence at one end of the junction differs from germline and may be a read error. The chain has TRBV9 and TRBJ2-7, with D unclear. CDR3 length: 16 residues. The germline gives CDR1 SGDLS, CDR2 YYNGEE. The CDR3 loop is CASSPLKSEDRSIMDF. The CDR3 coding sequence is TGTGCCAGCAGCCCTCTCAAGTCCGAGGATAGGTCGATTATGGACTTC.

This clone occurred a few times. This chain uses TRBV6-8 with TRBJ2-7; D ambiguous. CDR3 length: 14 amino acids. V was shortened by 5 bases and J by 2 bases, with 13 bases between the two germline ends. CDR1 and CDR2 from the germline V gene are MNHGY and SAAAGT. The CDR3 sequence is CASSPPTQPYEQYF. The CDR3 DNA reads as TGTGCCAGCAGTCCCCCGACACAACCCTACGAGCAGTACTTC.

This rearrangement joins TRBV19 to TRBJ2-1; 10 bases map to TRBD1. CDR1 is LNHDA, CDR2 SQIVND, per germline (reference sequence). Unmatched junction bases numbered 4, after V lost 6 bases and J lost 5 bases. The CDR3 runs to 14 residues. In nucleotides, the CDR3 is TGTGCCAGTAGCAGGGACAGGGGAAACAATGAGCAGTTCTTC. It is translated as CASSRDRGNNEQFF. Complete variable domain (other parts from reference TRBV19 and TRBJ2-1): DGGITQSPKYLFRKEGQNVTLSCEQNLNHDAMYWYRQDPGQGLRLIYYSQIVNDFQKGDIAEGYSVSREKKESFPLTVTSAQKNPTAFYLCASSRDRGNNEQFFGPGTRLTVL.

The rearrangement joins TRBV28 to TRBJ1-2, with TRBD1 identical over 8 bases. J gave up 7 bases and V 6 bases, and 7 bases lay outside the gene matches. This CDR3 is built from 13 residues. The germline V gene encodes CDR1 MDHEN and CDR2 SYDVKM. CDR3 region: CASRAGGGFGYTF. Written as DNA, the CDR3 is TGTGCCAGCAGGGCAGGGGGCGGGTTTGGCTACACCTTC.

The chain joins TRBV29-1 to TRBJ2-7; D is possibly TRBD1 or TRBD2 (5 bases each). V was cut by 6 bases and J by 0 bases, with 9 bases left in between. The germline CDR1 and CDR2 sequences are SQVTM and ANQGSEA. CDR3 length: 12 amino acids. The CDR3 region is CSVGTDSYEQYF. The CDR3 nucleotides read TGCAGCGTAGGGACGGACTCCTACGAGCAGTACTTC.

The CDR3 sequence: CASSYFDTQYF. The CDR3 DNA reads TGTGCCAGCAGTTACTTCGATACGCAGTATTTT. The rearrangement links TRBV6-7 to TRBJ2-3, with D unclear. TRBV6-7 is an ORF; its function is uncertain. V lost 1 base, J lost 6 bases, and 2 bases lay in between. This CDR3 is built from 11 residues.

This clone was seen a few times. This chain uses TRBV4-1 with TRBJ1-2, with no clear D. With 1 base removed from V and 4 bases from J, the gap between germline ends came to 16 bases. The CDR3 consists of 16 residues. Looked up from germline, CDR1 is MGHRA and CDR2 is YSYEKL. The CDR3 nucleotides read TGCGCCAGCAGCCAAGCTGCCGGCCAGACAATCTATGGCTACACCTTC. Amino acid sequence: CASSQAAGQTIYGYTF.

This clone showed up just a few times. The rearrangement joins TRBV6-8 to TRBJ1-4, with 8 nucleotides matching TRBD1. Germline CDR1 reads MNHGY; CDR2 reads SAAAGT. The CDR3 is 15 amino acids. After removal of 6 bases from V and 8 bases from J, the junction contained 11 bases not matched to a gene. CDR3 in amino acids: CASRKTQGAQEKLFF. Written as DNA, the CDR3 is TGTGCCAGCAGGAAAACCCAGGGGGCGCAAGAAAAACTGTTTTTT.

V usage is TRBV19 and J usage is TRBJ1-5, with D perhaps matching TRBD1 (5 bases). Germline V gene data show CDR1 as LNHDA and CDR2 as SQIVND (reference sequence). CDR3 size: 15 residues. Trimming removed 4 bases from V and 0 bases from J, with 10 bases in between. CDR3 in DNA: TGTGCCAGTAGTAGGGGACTTTCTAGCAATCAGCCCCAGCATTTT. It specifies CASSRGLSSNQPQHF.

The gene calls are TRBV12-1 and TRBJ2-7; the DNA was not compared with TRBD2, the D call given in the table. TRBV12-1 is classified as a pseudogene. This CDR3 region has 14 residues. CDR3 loop: CASSFRGRRYEQYF. In DNA, the CDR3 is TGTGCCAGCAGCTTTCGGGGGAGACGCTACGAGCAGTACTTC.

The chain combines TRBV30 with TRBJ2-3; D gene unclear. The CDR3 extends over 12 amino acids. The germline gives CDR1 GTSNPN, CDR2 SVGIG (reference sequence). V dropped 0 bases and J dropped 4 bases, with 5 bases sitting between them. CDR3 in amino acids: CAWSVNSDTQYF. The DNA for the CDR3 is TGTGCCTGGAGTGTAAACTCAGATACGCAGTATTTT.

The table lists this clone with a few counts. V and J are TRBV18 and TRBJ2-1; either TRBD1 or TRBD2 may supply D (7 bases each). In germline, CDR1 is KGHSH, CDR2 LQKENI. The V gene lost 3 bases and the J gene lost 9 bases, with 12 bases spanning the gap. The CDR3 is 13 amino acids. In DNA form, the CDR3 reads TGTGCCAGCTCACCTGACAGGGAGGGTGAGCAGTTCTTC. It codes for CASSPDREGEQFF.